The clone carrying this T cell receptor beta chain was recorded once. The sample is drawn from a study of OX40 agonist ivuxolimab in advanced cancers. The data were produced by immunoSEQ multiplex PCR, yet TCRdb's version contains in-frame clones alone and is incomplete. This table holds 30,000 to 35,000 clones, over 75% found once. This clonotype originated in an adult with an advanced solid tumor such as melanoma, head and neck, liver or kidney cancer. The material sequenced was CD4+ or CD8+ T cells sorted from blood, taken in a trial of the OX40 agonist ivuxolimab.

The CDR3 is CASSLTWADTQYF. For the CDR3, the DNA is TGTGCCAGCAGCTTAACCTGGGCAGATACGCAGTATTTT. The chain uses TRBV5-5 and TRBJ2-3; D not resolved. Trimming stripped 2 bases from V and 4 bases from J, with 8 bases between. Germline V gene sequence: CDR1 SGHKS, CDR2 YYEKEE (reference sequence). This CDR3 comprises 13 residues.